In its sample, the clone carrying this T cell receptor beta chain was seen a few times. What it binds is unknown. Each CDR3 protein is one row after TCRdb ran MiXCR on the 5' RACE reads. The repertoire includes some 78,000 distinct CDR3 sequences, approximately 7.7% of them detected once, and under 3% sits in the top ten. Extraction of total RNA was performed on unfractionated whole blood. The sample originates from a study of human T cells and chemical hapten exposure. About the study: Among samples, TCR yields varied mainly because of small differences in pooled library volume. Study-level points and caveats: The study found that DPC sensitization did not change TCRs above 1 in 1000 frequency.

This sequence originates from a male donor in good health.

The CDR3: CASSPDRANQPQHF. As DNA, the CDR3 is TGCGCCAGCAGCCCCGACAGGGCCAATCAGCCCCAGCATTTT. V gene TRBV10-2 combines with J gene TRBJ1-5; TRBD1 aligns across 7 bases. Per the germline V gene, CDR1 is WSHSY and CDR2 is SAAADI. The CDR3 has 14 amino acids. J was trimmed by 3 bases and V by 6 bases; bases with no gene match: 5.